This T cell receptor beta chain was identified during a study of OX40 agonist ivuxolimab in advanced cancers. Findings and caveats of the study: The study found among the lowest clonal expansion in partial responders at 0.1-3.0 mg/kg.

V lost 5 bases and J lost 4; bases outside the gene matches: 5. CDR1 is MNHEY, CDR2 SMNVEV, per germline (reference sequence). The CDR3 runs 14 residues. The repertoire was sequenced with immunoSEQ multiplex PCR; TCRdb's copy has only in-frame clones and lacks some. The table records under 80,000 clones, about 92% of them present only once. Details on this clone: The antigen is unknown.

The TCR sequence derives from an adult with an advanced solid tumor such as melanoma, head and neck, liver or kidney cancer. The rearrangement joins TRBV27 to TRBJ1-2; TRBD1 matches at 9 bases. Sequences were derived from CD4+ or CD8+ T cells sorted from blood, sampled in a trial of the OX40 agonist ivuxolimab. The CDR3 region has the DNA TGTGCCAGCAGTACCCGACAGGGGGGCTATGGCTACACCTTC. Its translation: CASSTRQGGYGYTF.